This TCR beta chain was recovered during a study of CD8+ T cells in alopecia areata. Study in general: The study gave tofacitinib for 6 to 18 months, then 6 months off drug.

After isolation, RNA underwent reverse transcription to generate cDNA as the sequencing template. The repertoire was sequenced with immunoSEQ multiplex PCR; TCRdb's copy has only in-frame clones and lacks some. This table holds 150,000 or so clones, approximately 45% found once. The clonotype originates from a human donor with alopecia areata. The source material was CD4+ T cells sorted from blood.

CDR3 sequence (DNA): TGTGCCAGCAGCTTCACTAGGGACCGCGGCTACACCTTC. Translating it yields CASSFTRDRGYTF. The V and J genes are TRBV11-1 and TRBJ1-2, with a possible D match to TRBD1 (5 bases). Germline V gene data show CDR1 as SGHAT and CDR2 as FQDESV (reference sequence). Deletions cut 3 bases from V and 8 bases from J, with 13 bases between. The CDR3 length is 13 residues.